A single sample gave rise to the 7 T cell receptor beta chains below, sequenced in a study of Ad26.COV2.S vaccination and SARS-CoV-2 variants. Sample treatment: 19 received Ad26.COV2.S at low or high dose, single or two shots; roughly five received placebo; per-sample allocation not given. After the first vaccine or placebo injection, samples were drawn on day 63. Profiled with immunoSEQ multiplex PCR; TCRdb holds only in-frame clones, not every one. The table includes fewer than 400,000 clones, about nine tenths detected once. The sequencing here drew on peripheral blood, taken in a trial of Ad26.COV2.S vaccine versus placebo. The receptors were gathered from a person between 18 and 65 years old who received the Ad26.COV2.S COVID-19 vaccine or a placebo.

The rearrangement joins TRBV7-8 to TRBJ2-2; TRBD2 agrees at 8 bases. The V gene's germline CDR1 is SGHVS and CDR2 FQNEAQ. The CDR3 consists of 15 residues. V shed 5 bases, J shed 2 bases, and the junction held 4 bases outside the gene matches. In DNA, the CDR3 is TGTGCCAGCAGCCTTAGCGGGGCAAACACCGGGGAGCTGTTTTTT. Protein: CASSLSGANTGELFF.

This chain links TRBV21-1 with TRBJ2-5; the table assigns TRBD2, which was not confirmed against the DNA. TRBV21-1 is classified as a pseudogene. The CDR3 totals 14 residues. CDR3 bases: TGTGCCAGCATCCGACTCCCCCTGTGGGAGACCCAGTACTTC. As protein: CASIRLPLWETQYF.

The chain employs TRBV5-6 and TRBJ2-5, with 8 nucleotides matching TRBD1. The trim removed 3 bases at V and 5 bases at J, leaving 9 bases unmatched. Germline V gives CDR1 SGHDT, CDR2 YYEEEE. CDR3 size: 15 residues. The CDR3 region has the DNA TGTGCCAGCAGCTCCCCCCCCGGGACAGGTGAGACCCAGTACTTC. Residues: CASSSPPGTGETQYF.

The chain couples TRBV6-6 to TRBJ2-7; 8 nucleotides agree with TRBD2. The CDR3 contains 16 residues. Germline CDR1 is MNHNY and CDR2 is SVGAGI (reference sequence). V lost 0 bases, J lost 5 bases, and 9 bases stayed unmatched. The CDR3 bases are TGTGCCAGCAGTTACTCTACGAGCGGGAGTTTGCACGAGCAGTACGTC. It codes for CASSYSTSGSLHEQYV.

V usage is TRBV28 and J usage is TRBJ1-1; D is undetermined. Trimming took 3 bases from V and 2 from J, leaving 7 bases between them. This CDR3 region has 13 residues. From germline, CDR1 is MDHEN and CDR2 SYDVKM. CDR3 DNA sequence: TGTGCCAGCAGTTTTATGGGAAACACTGAAGCTTTCTTT. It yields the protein CASSFMGNTEAFF.

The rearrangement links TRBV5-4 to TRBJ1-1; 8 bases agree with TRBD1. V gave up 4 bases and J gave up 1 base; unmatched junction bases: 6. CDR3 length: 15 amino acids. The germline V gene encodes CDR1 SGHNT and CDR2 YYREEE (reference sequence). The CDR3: CASSQQGGSNTEAFF. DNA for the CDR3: TGTGCCAGCAGCCAACAGGGGGGGTCGAACACTGAAGCTTTCTTT.

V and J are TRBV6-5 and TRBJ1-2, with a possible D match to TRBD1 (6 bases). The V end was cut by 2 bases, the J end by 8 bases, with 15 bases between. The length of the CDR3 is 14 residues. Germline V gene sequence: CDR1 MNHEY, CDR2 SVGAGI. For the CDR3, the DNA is TGTGCCAGCAGTTACGGGGTGGGCAGGGGCGGCTACACCTTC. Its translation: CASSYGVGRGGYTF.